One and the same sample provided the 31 T cell receptor beta chains below, sequenced in a study of cytomegalovirus exposure and HLA in healthy donors (dated by TCRdb to 2016 to 2017). The library relied on the immunoSEQ multiplex PCR assay. The multiplex PCR relied on a mix of 60 forward primers for TCR Vbeta segments and 13 reverse primers for TCR Jbeta segments. Here the immuneACCESS table is served through TCRdb, limited to in-frame sequences with V and J called. Missing clones are a known gap in these copies; in checked studies unresolved V genes cover under half, and the rest lacks a known reason. The sample contains roughly 99,000 clones, approximately 73% of them found a single time. The ten largest account for roughly 8% of the sample. Sequences were obtained from PBMCs. These receptors all come from a man aged 25-45 years in good health and CMV-seronegative.

The V and J genes are TRBV15 and TRBJ2-1; 14 bases match TRBD2. Germline assignment: CDR1 LNHNV and CDR2 YYDKDF (reference sequence). The CDR3 is made up of 17 amino acids. Trimming cost V 5 bases and J 5 bases; bases outside gene matches: 8. The CDR3 reads CATSGSGTSGRNNEQFF. Here the CDR3 DNA reads TGTGCCACCAGCGGTAGCGGGACTAGCGGGAGAAACAATGAGCAGTTCTTC.

This clone showed up just once. The genes are TRBV28 and TRBJ2-3; D uncertain. CDR1 is MDHEN, CDR2 SYDVKM, per germline. The length of the CDR3 is 15 residues. V was cut by 0 bases and J by 2 bases, with 9 bases left in between. The CDR3 DNA reads as TGTGCCAGCAGTTTATGGGAACTAACCACAGATACGCAGTATTTT. Translated: CASSLWELTTDTQYF.

The chain links TRBV6-1 to TRBJ1-5; D not resolved. CDR1 is MNHNS and CDR2 is SASEGT in the germline V gene. The CDR3 totals 14 residues. The V end lost 6 bases, the J end lost 4 bases, and 13 bases lay between the germline ends. The chain's CDR3 is CASRRTGANQPQHF. The CDR3 DNA sequence: TGTGCCAGCAGACGGACTGGTGCGAATCAGCCCCAGCATTTT.

The genes are TRBV9 and TRBJ2-4; TRBD2 agrees at 7 bases. V shed 4 bases, J shed 6 bases, and the junction held 10 bases outside the gene matches. CDR1 is SGDLS and CDR2 is YYNGEE in the germline V gene. CDR3 length: 15 amino acids. The CDR3 nucleotides read TGTGCCAGCAGCCCGAAGAGAGCGGGAACAAACATTCAGTACTTC. As protein: CASSPKRAGTNIQYF.

The chain employs TRBV6-5 and TRBJ1-1, with TRBD1 identical over 8 bases. Per germline, CDR1 MNHEY and CDR2 SVGAGI. The CDR3 is 14 residues long. Trimming cost V 2 bases and J 5 bases; bases outside gene matches: 4. CDR3 sequence reads: CASSYDRGGTEAFF. The CDR3 DNA reads as TGTGCCAGCAGTTACGACAGGGGTGGAACTGAAGCTTTCTTT.

The chain carries TRBV11-2 and TRBJ2-5; 14 nucleotides match TRBD2. The germline CDR1 and CDR2 sequences are SGHAT and FQNNGV. This CDR3 has 16 amino acids. Trimming at V came to 3 bases and at J to 0 bases, leaving 0 bases not matched to a gene. The CDR3 DNA follows: TGTGCCAGCAGCTTGGGACTAGCGGGAGACCAAGAGACCCAGTACTTC. Amino acids: CASSLGLAGDQETQYF.

In this sample, this clone turned up a few times. The rearrangement joins TRBV19 to TRBJ1-1, with D perhaps TRBD1 (6 bases). This CDR3 is 14 amino acids long. V was shortened by 3 bases and J by 6 bases, with 14 bases between the two germline ends. CDR1 is LNHDA and CDR2 is SQIVND in the germline V gene (reference sequence). The CDR3 sequence: CASSMGQYVSEAFF. The CDR3 region has the DNA TGTGCCAGTAGTATGGGACAATATGTTTCTGAAGCTTTCTTT. Drawing the rest from reference TRBV19 and TRBJ1-1, the complete variable domain is DGGITQSPKYLFRKEGQNVTLSCEQNLNHDAMYWYRQDPGQGLRLIYYSQIVNDFQKGDIAEGYSVSREKKESFPLTVTSAQKNPTAFYLCASSMGQYVSEAFFGQGTRLTVV.

The sample holds one count of this clone. The chain carries TRBV9 and TRBJ1-1; D is uncertain. This CDR3 comprises 14 residues. Germline V gene sequence: CDR1 SGDLS, CDR2 YYNGEE. Trimming pared 2 bases from V and 1 base from J, leaving 9 bases between. The CDR3 nucleotides read TGTGCCAGCAGCGTCGGGAACGCGAACACTGAAGCTTTCTTT. Translation: CASSVGNANTEAFF.

V gene TRBV5-6 combines with J gene TRBJ1-2; no definite D call. Germline V CDR1 and CDR2: SGHDT, YYEEEE. With 0 bases removed from V and 9 bases from J, the gap between germline ends came to 15 bases. The CDR3 sequence is 14 residues long. CDR3 loop: CASSLAYSPWSYTF. The CDR3 nucleotides read TGTGCCAGCAGCTTGGCTTACAGCCCTTGGAGCTACACCTTC.

This CDR3 reads CASSLGRTSGTGELFF. The CDR3 DNA is TGTGCCAGCAGCTTAGGGCGGACTAGTGGCACCGGGGAGCTGTTTTTT. The chain combines TRBV7-9 with TRBJ2-2; 7 nucleotides match TRBD2. Germline-derived CDR1 and CDR2 are SEHNR and FQNEAQ (reference sequence). After removal of 1 base from V and 4 bases from J, the junction contained 6 bases not matched to a gene. The CDR3 is made up of 16 amino acids.

The V and J genes are TRBV28 and TRBJ2-1; 11 bases align to TRBD2. J gave up 5 bases and V 6 bases, and 6 bases lay outside the gene matches. CDR1 and CDR2 from the germline V gene are MDHEN and SYDVKM. The CDR3 runs 15 residues. As DNA, the CDR3 is TGTGCCAGCAGCCCGACTAGCGGGACGAACAATGAGCAGTTCTTC. Translated, it gives CASSPTSGTNNEQFF.

This clone was seen a few times. This chain joins TRBV29-1 and TRBJ2-7, with TRBD2 identical over 9 bases. Looked up from germline, CDR1 is SQVTM and CDR2 is ANQGSEA. The CDR3 loop spans 13 amino acids. The V segment lost 3 bases and the J segment 3 bases; nucleotides outside the gene matches: 3. The CDR3 reads CSVEASGNYEQYF. The CDR3 DNA is TGCAGCGTTGAGGCTAGCGGGAACTACGAGCAGTACTTC.

This clone showed up just a few times. J is TRBJ1-5 and V is TRBV21-1; TRBD1, the D gene given by the table, was not confirmed from the DNA. TRBV21-1 is a documented pseudogene. The CDR3 contains 17 residues. Here the CDR3 DNA reads TGTGCCAGCAGCCTCACAGCGGGTAGACAGGGAGGACAGCCCCAGCATTTT. Its translation: CASSLTAGRQGGQPQHF.

The chain employs TRBV9 and TRBJ2-7; 11 nucleotides match TRBD1. Trimming at V came to 0 bases and at J to 7 bases, leaving 9 bases not matched to a gene. CDR3 size: 16 residues. CDR1 SGDLS and CDR2 YYNGEE come from the germline V gene. The chain's CDR3 is CASSVGVGQGEGEQYF. The CDR3 DNA reads as TGTGCCAGCAGCGTAGGAGTGGGACAGGGGGAAGGGGAGCAGTACTTC.

The V call is TRBV7-2, the J call TRBJ2-3, with 8 bases fitting TRBD2. This CDR3 is built from 14 residues. J lost 7 bases, V lost 3 bases, and 6 bases had no gene match. CDR1 is SGHTA and CDR2 is FQGNSA in the germline V gene. CDR3 DNA: TGTGCCAGCAGCTTCTCGGGAGGGCCAAATACGCAGTATTTT. It is translated as CASSFSGGPNTQYF.

The rearrangement joins TRBV5-1 to TRBJ1-6; TRBD1 is a possible D gene (6 bases). Trimming took 0 bases from V and 9 from J, leaving 10 bases between them. The germline CDR1 and CDR2 sequences are SGHRS and YFSETQ. This CDR3 comprises 14 residues. CDR3: CASSLETGGSPLHF. CDR3 in DNA: TGCGCCAGCAGCTTGGAGACAGGTGGTTCACCCCTCCACTTT.

Note on this clone: The identical CDR3 is also encoded by other nucleotide sequences in the sample. The chain employs TRBV28 and TRBJ2-7, with 9 nucleotides matching TRBD1. This CDR3 is 14 amino acids long. The germline V gene encodes CDR1 MDHEN and CDR2 SYDVKM. Trimming at V came to 5 bases and at J to 3 bases, leaving 5 bases not matched to a gene. The CDR3 here is CASSPGTGSYEQYF. CDR3 coding DNA: TGTGCCAGCAGTCCCGGGACAGGGAGCTACGAGCAGTACTTC.

The V gene is TRBV29-1, the J gene TRBJ2-1, with 8 bases identical to TRBD1. The CDR3 extends over 14 amino acids. Germline V lookup: CDR1 SQVTM, CDR2 ANQGSEA. J was trimmed by 2 bases and V by 6 bases; bases with no gene match: 6. The CDR3 loop reads CSVTGTGPYNEQFF. Written as DNA, the CDR3 is TGCAGCGTGACCGGGACAGGTCCCTACAATGAGCAGTTCTTC.

The rearrangement uses TRBV29-1 and TRBJ1-4, with 7 bases matching TRBD1. The length of the CDR3 is 15 residues. Trimming took 4 bases from V and 5 from J; bases not matched to a gene: 10. Germline lookup yields CDR1 SQVTM and CDR2 ANQGSEA. CDR3 in amino acids: CSVVGGGQSNEKLFF. The CDR3 bases are TGCAGCGTTGTAGGGGGCGGGCAGTCCAATGAAAAACTGTTTTTT.

This rearrangement joins TRBV25-1 to TRBJ1-3; TRBD1 matches at 10 bases. The germline CDR1 and CDR2 sequences are MGHDK and SYGVNS. There are 15 residues in the CDR3. Losses at the gene ends were 10 bases for V and 4 bases for J; bases not matched to a gene: 10. The CDR3 is CATSGTGVPGNTIYF. The DNA of the CDR3 is TGTGCCACCTCAGGGACAGGGGTTCCCGGAAACACCATATATTTT.

V gene TRBV4-2 combines with J gene TRBJ2-5; 8 bases are shared with TRBD1. Gene TRBJ2-7 matches the end of the DNA better, so the J call may be wrong. This CDR3 spans 15 amino acids. Per germline, CDR1 LGHNA and CDR2 YNFKEQ. CDR3 bases: TGTGCCAGCAGCCAAGATGGGGGACAGGAAAACGAGCAGTACTTC. Its translation is CASSQDGGQENEQYF.

This chain uses TRBV6-1 with TRBJ1-5; a weak D match, TRBD1 (5 bases). Per germline, CDR1 MNHNS and CDR2 SASEGT. V was pared by 7 bases and J by 4 bases, with 11 bases between. CDR3 length equals 13 residues. CDR3 in DNA: TGTGCCAGCACTATCGGGGGAAATCAGCCCCAGCATTTT. Translation: CASTIGGNQPQHF.

The V call is TRBV27, the J call TRBJ1-4, with 12 bases matching TRBD1. Per the germline V gene, CDR1 is MNHEY and CDR2 is SMNVEV (reference sequence). J gave up 11 bases and V 4 bases, and 5 bases lay outside the gene matches. This CDR3 spans 14 amino acids. This CDR3 is CASSSGQGAPKLFF. CDR3 nucleotide sequence: TGTGCCAGCAGTTCGGGACAGGGGGCTCCTAAACTGTTTTTT.

This clone appeared once. V is TRBV7-8 and J is TRBJ2-6; D perhaps matches TRBD1 (5 bases). Germline CDR1 and CDR2: SGHVS and FQNEAQ. The CDR3 extends over 18 amino acids. Trimming took 7 bases from V and 1 from J, leaving 20 bases between them. DNA of the CDR3: TGTGCCAGCATCCAAGAGCCAGGGCGCATGTCTGGGGCCAACGTCCTGACTTTC. Translated, it gives CASIQEPGRMSGANVLTF.

This clone was seen a single time. The gene calls are TRBV9 and TRBJ1-2; 7 nucleotides agree with TRBD1. The CDR3 has 15 amino acids. CDR1 is SGDLS and CDR2 is YYNGEE in the germline V gene. Trimming at V came to 4 bases and at J to 3 bases, leaving 9 bases not matched to a gene. The DNA of the CDR3 is TGTGCCAGCAGCCCAACGACAGGGCGCGACTATGGCTACACCTTC. Its translation is CASSPTTGRDYGYTF.

The chain is built from TRBV4-1 and TRBJ2-5, with a possible D match to TRBD2 (5 bases). V was pared by 2 bases and J by 5 bases, with 9 bases between. The CDR3 is 13 residues long. Per germline, CDR1 MGHRA and CDR2 YSYEKL. CDR3 coding DNA: TGCGCCAGCAGCCAAACACCGGGGGAGACCCAGTACTTC. Amino acids: CASSQTPGETQYF.

This chain joins TRBV6-1 and TRBJ1-1; TRBD1 agrees at 10 bases. V shed 3 bases and J 9 bases; nucleotides not matched to a gene: 7. The germline CDR1 and CDR2 sequences are MNHNS and SASEGT. This CDR3 is 14 amino acids long. DNA of the CDR3: TGTGCCAGCAGTGACGACAGGGGGCAGAACAAAGCTTTCTTT. It specifies CASSDDRGQNKAFF.

The V gene is TRBV9, the J gene TRBJ2-1, with D tentatively TRBD1 (6 bases). The CDR3 is 15 residues long. Germline values: CDR1 SGDLS, CDR2 YYNGEE. V lost 4 bases and J 4 bases, leaving 15 bases between the germline ends. CDR3: CASSPQGLVYNEQFF. CDR3 sequence (DNA): TGTGCCAGCAGCCCCCAGGGGTTAGTGTACAATGAGCAGTTCTTC.

The chain uses TRBV19 and TRBJ2-1; D is perhaps TRBD1 (6 bases). The CDR3 has 16 amino acids. Per the germline V gene, CDR1 is LNHDA and CDR2 is SQIVND (reference sequence). Trimming shortened V by 6 bases and J by 3 bases, and 18 bases separated the two germline ends. CDR3 sequence (DNA): TGTGCCAGTAGCCCATCCTCAGGGGCCCTCTACAATGAGCAGTTCTTC. Translated: CASSPSSGALYNEQFF.

The chain joins TRBV7-7 to TRBJ1-1; D gene unclear. The germline CDR1 and CDR2 sequences are SSHAT and FNYEAQ (reference sequence). The CDR3 has 13 residues. V was clipped by 2 bases and J by 1 base, with 5 bases between them. Here the CDR3 reads CASSLTENTEAFF. CDR3 nucleotides: TGTGCCAGCAGCTTAACAGAGAACACTGAAGCTTTCTTT.

The V and J genes are TRBV5-6 and TRBJ2-7, with 7 bases fitting TRBD2. Germline CDR1 SGHDT, CDR2 YYEEEE. Trimming took 4 bases from V and 3 from J; bases not matched to a gene: 4. The CDR3 runs 13 residues. The CDR3 coding sequence is TGTGCCAGCAGCCCCGGGACTAACTACGAGCAGTACTTC. Translation gives CASSPGTNYEQYF.